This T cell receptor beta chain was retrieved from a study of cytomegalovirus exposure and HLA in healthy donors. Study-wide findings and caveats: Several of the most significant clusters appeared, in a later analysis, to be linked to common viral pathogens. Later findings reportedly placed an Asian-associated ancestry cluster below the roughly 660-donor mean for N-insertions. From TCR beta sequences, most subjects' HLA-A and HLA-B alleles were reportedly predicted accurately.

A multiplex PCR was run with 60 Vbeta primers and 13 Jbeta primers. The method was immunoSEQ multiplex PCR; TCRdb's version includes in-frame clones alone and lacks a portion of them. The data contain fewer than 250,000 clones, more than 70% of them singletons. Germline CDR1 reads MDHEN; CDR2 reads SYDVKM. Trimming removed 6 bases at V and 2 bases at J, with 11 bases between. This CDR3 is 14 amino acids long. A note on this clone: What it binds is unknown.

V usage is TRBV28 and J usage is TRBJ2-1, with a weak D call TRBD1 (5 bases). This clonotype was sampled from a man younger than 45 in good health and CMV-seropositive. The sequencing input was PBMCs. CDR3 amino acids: CASSLDRTYNEQFF. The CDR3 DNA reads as TGTGCCAGCAGCCTCGACAGAACCTACAATGAGCAGTTCTTC.